This note documents a single T cell receptor (beta chain) sequence. Its antigen is not identified. These data belong to a study of T cell repertoires in cytomegalovirus infection. Study details: Recently identified HLA-C-restricted and well-studied HLA-B-restricted CMV epitopes were used. In public TCR beta signatures, there were indications of both CMV infection and matching HLA type.

CDR1 is SGHTA and CDR2 is FQGNSA in the germline V gene. The CDR3 covers 14 residues. V lost 5 bases to trimming and J lost 7 bases, with 14 bases between them. Study-level results: Individuals carrying CMV plus the relevant HLA were identified by cumulative frequency of public TCR beta families.

Each CDR3 protein gets one entry after TCRdb re-called the reads with MiXCR. The repertoire includes 640,000 or so distinct CDR3 sequences, roughly 36% of them detected once, and roughly 18% sits in the top ten. This TCR derives from a human donor in good health (CMV status not recorded). Some clones in this sample may be carry-over from other donors' samples. The sample here was cultured PBMCs, taken from culture after CMV antigen stimulation. V is TRBV7-2 and J is TRBJ2-2, with a tentative D call TRBD2 (6 bases). CDR3 coding DNA: TGTGCCAGCAGCCCCGTCGGGGGATTCGGGGAGCTGTTTTTT. It encodes CASSPVGGFGELFF.